The 17 T cell receptor beta chains listed next were all sequenced from one sample in a study of blood T cell repertoires in COVID-19. Some clones are missing from TCRdb's copy, which holds only in-frame ones; the method was immunoSEQ multiplex PCR. Here the sample spans 400,000 or so clones, approximately 91% being singletons. Input material: PBMCs or T cells enriched from blood (not recorded which). The receptor set was obtained from a woman aged 40 to 49 with acute COVID-19.

This sequence joins TRBV6-5 and TRBJ1-3, with TRBD1 identical over 8 bases. The CDR3 is 15 residues long. The J segment lost 4 bases and the V segment lost 6 bases, leaving 8 bases of the junction unmatched. Germline CDR1 MNHEY, CDR2 SVGAGI. CDR3 coding DNA: TGTGCCAGCAGACACACAGGGGGTTTAGGAAACACCATATATTTT. It codes for CASRHTGGLGNTIYF.

This chain uses TRBV7-9 with TRBJ1-1, with D possibly TRBD1 on 5 matching bases. This CDR3 region has 13 residues. V lost 7 bases and J 5 bases, leaving 14 bases between the germline ends. Germline CDR1 reads SEHNR; CDR2 reads FQNEAQ (reference sequence). The CDR3 is CASMRSGGTEAFF. The DNA of the CDR3 is TGTGCCAGCATGAGGAGCGGGGGGACTGAAGCTTTCTTT. Full variable domain (missing parts from reference TRBV7-9 and TRBJ1-1): DTGVSQNPRHKITKRGQNVTFRCDPISEHNRLYWYRQTLGQGPEFLTYFQNEAQLEKSRLLSDRFSAERPKGSFSTLEIQRTEQGDSAMYLCASMRSGGTEAFFGQGTRLTVV.

The V gene is TRBV3-1 (or the pseudogene TRBV3-2), the J gene TRBJ2-5; TRBD2 matches at 11 bases. In germline, CDR1 is LGHDT, CDR2 YNNKEL (reference sequence). V lost 0 bases to trimming and J lost 0 bases; unmatched junction nucleotides: 6. CDR3 length: 18 amino acids. CDR3 in DNA: TGTGCCAGCAGCCAAGATTTACTAGCGGGGGTCTACCAAGAGACCCAGTACTTC. It yields the protein CASSQDLLAGVYQETQYF.

This clone is a singleton in its sample. The chain recombines TRBV5-8 with TRBJ2-7; D gene unclear. This CDR3 is built from 11 residues. From germline, CDR1 is SGHTS and CDR2 YDEGEE. V dropped 2 bases and J dropped 2 bases, with 2 bases sitting between them. CDR3 bases: TGTGCCAGCAGCTTTACCTACGAGCAGTACTTC. Translating it yields CASSFTYEQYF. The full variable domain, with the rest looked up from reference TRBV5-8 and TRBJ2-7, is EAGVTQSPTHLIKTRGQQATLRCSPISGHTSVYWYQQALGLGLQFLLWYDEGEERNRGNFPPRFSGRQFPNYSSELNVNALELEDSALYLCASSFTYEQYFGPGTRLTVT.

V gene TRBV19 combines with J gene TRBJ1-5; possible D gene TRBD1, 6 bases. The CDR3 spans 13 residues. Trimming cost V 5 bases and J 5 bases, with 10 bases left between them. CDR1 LNHDA and CDR2 SQIVND come from the germline V gene (reference sequence). The CDR3 loop reads CASSGTIHQPQHF. CDR3 nucleotide sequence: TGTGCCAGTAGTGGGACAATCCATCAGCCCCAGCATTTT.

This chain uses TRBV25-1 with TRBJ1-2; 7 nucleotides line up with TRBD1. Germline values: CDR1 MGHDK, CDR2 SYGVNS. This CDR3 region has 14 residues. V gave up 3 bases and J gave up 5 bases; unmatched junction bases: 6. This CDR3 reads CASSDSGQVYGYTF. The DNA for the CDR3 is TGTGCCAGCAGTGACTCCGGACAGGTATATGGCTACACCTTC.

The CDR3 DNA reads as TGTGCCAGCAGCGGGACTAGCGGGGGGACCGGCACAGATACGCAGTATTTT. The encoded protein is CASSGTSGGTGTDTQYF. The gene calls are TRBV9 and TRBJ2-3, with 14 bases identical to TRBD2. The length of the CDR3 is 17 residues. The V segment lost 3 bases and the J segment 1 base; nucleotides outside the gene matches: 4. Germline assignment: CDR1 SGDLS and CDR2 YYNGEE.

The rearrangement uses TRBV4-1 and TRBJ1-2, with unresolved D. The CDR3 runs to 15 residues. CDR1 and CDR2 (germline): MGHRA, YSYEKL. V was pared by 0 bases and J by 4 bases, with 12 bases between. This chain's CDR3 is CASSQEWREGYGYTF. CDR3 sequence (DNA): TGCGCCAGCAGCCAAGAATGGAGGGAAGGCTATGGCTACACCTTC.

The rearrangement uses TRBV11-2 and TRBJ1-5; D call uncertain. Trimming pared 5 bases from V and 1 base from J, leaving 15 bases between. Germline CDR1 is SGHAT and CDR2 is FQNNGV. This CDR3 is 16 amino acids long. CDR3 nucleotides: TGTGCCAGCAGCGGCGGGGTGGCACCGAGCAATCAGCCCCAGCATTTT. Translated: CASSGGVAPSNQPQHF.

This clone was detected only once. The genes are TRBV6-5 and TRBJ2-1; D may be TRBD2 (5 bases). This CDR3 has 13 amino acids. Germline-derived CDR1 and CDR2 are MNHEY and SVGAGI. V was shortened by 0 bases and J by 9 bases, with 9 bases between the two germline ends. The CDR3 loop reads CASSYSGDTEQFF. The CDR3 DNA follows: TGTGCCAGCAGTTACTCGGGAGACACTGAGCAGTTCTTC.

The V call is TRBV11-2, the J call TRBJ1-4; 11 nucleotides agree with TRBD1. The V segment lost 5 bases and the J segment 17 bases; nucleotides outside the gene matches: 19. Germline V gives CDR1 SGHAT, CDR2 FQNNGV. CDR3 length equals 16 residues. Written as DNA, the CDR3 is TGTGCCAGCAGCCTCTCTAGCGGGACAGGGGGTAACCAGAGATTTTTT. As protein: CASSLSSGTGGNQRFF.

V is TRBV9 and J is TRBJ1-2; perhaps TRBD1 as D (5 bases). Trimming took off 2 bases at V and 1 base at J, with 15 bases between the two ends. Germline V gene sequence: CDR1 SGDLS, CDR2 YYNGEE. The CDR3 length is 16 residues. In DNA, the CDR3 is TGTGCCAGCAGCGTTAGTGGAACAGGACATAACTATGGCTACACCTTC. Amino acids: CASSVSGTGHNYGYTF.

The chain couples TRBV2 to TRBJ1-1; D gene ambiguous. Germline V lookup: CDR1 SNHLY, CDR2 FYNNEI. The CDR3 runs to 11 residues. Trimming took off 3 bases at V and 10 bases at J, with 9 bases between the two ends. The CDR3 DNA sequence: TGTGCCAGCAGTGAGTGGGAGGCAGCTTTCTTT. It yields the protein CASSEWEAAFF.

This rearrangement joins TRBV5-5 to TRBJ2-3, with TRBD2 matching 7 bases. CDR1 is SGHKS and CDR2 is YYEKEE in the germline V gene (reference sequence). The CDR3 spans 15 residues. V dropped 6 bases and J dropped 4; count of bases not matched to a gene: 11. CDR3 in DNA: TGTGCCAGCACCCCACTGTGGGGGGGGTCAGATACGCAGTATTTT. Its translation is CASTPLWGGSDTQYF.

V and J are TRBV5-1 and TRBJ1-2; no clear D. Trimming took 0 bases from V and 4 from J, leaving 10 bases between them. The germline CDR1 and CDR2 sequences are SGHRS and YFSETQ. The CDR3 totals 14 residues. The CDR3 region has the DNA TGCGCCAGCAGCTTGGACAGAACTTCCTATGGCTACACCTTC. It codes for CASSLDRTSYGYTF. The entire variable domain, with the rest obtained from reference TRBV5-1 and TRBJ1-2, is as follows: KAGVTQTPRYLIKTRGQQVTLSCSPISGHRSVSWYQQTPGQGLQFLFEYFSETQRNKGNFPGRFSGRQFSNSRSEMNVSTLELGDSALYLCASSLDRTSYGYTFGSGTRLTVV.

This clone was found once. The V call is TRBV30, the J call TRBJ2-5; TRBD2 is a possible D gene (5 bases). V was clipped by 5 bases and J by 5 bases, with 6 bases between them. Germline V gives CDR1 GTSNPN, CDR2 SVGIG (reference sequence). The CDR3 extends over 10 amino acids. CDR3 DNA sequence: TGTGCCTGGCCGGGGGAGACCCAGTACTTC. As protein: CAWPGETQYF.

The genes are TRBV29-1 and TRBJ2-5; TRBD2 matches 7 bases. CDR1 and CDR2 from the germline V gene are SQVTM and ANQGSEA. This CDR3 has 13 residues. V dropped 4 bases and J dropped 4; count of bases not matched to a gene: 6. This CDR3 reads CSVVPGRGETQYF. CDR3 in DNA: TGCAGCGTTGTCCCAGGGAGGGGAGAGACCCAGTACTTC. Using reference TRBV29-1 and TRBJ2-5 for the parts outside the CDR3, the full variable domain is SAVISQKPSRDICQRGTSLTIQCQVDSQVTMMFWYRQQPGQSLTLIATANQGSEATYESGFVIDKFPISRPNLTFSTLTVSNMSPEDSSIYLCSVVPGRGETQYFGPGTRLLVL.